The 15 T cell receptor beta chains presented below share a single source sample, sequenced in a study of blood T cell repertoires in COVID-19. Data came from immunoSEQ multiplex PCR; TCRdb stores just in-frame clones and leaves some out. The sample has tens of thousands of clones; 85% are singletons. The sequencing input was peripheral blood. Every receptor here comes from a human donor in a cohort sampled during active COVID-19.

The chain links TRBV5-1 to TRBJ1-2; the D is unclear. The CDR3 covers 14 residues. Germline-derived CDR1 and CDR2 are SGHRS and YFSETQ. Trimming cost V 0 bases and J 0 bases, with 6 bases left between them. CDR3 nucleotide sequence: TGCGCCAGCAGCTTGGGGCAGTCTAACTATGGCTACACCTTC. This codes for CASSLGQSNYGYTF. The full variable domain, in which reference TRBV5-1 and TRBJ1-2 provide the parts outside the CDR3, is KAGVTQTPRYLIKTRGQQVTLSCSPISGHRSVSWYQQTPGQGLQFLFEYFSETQRNKGNFPGRFSGRQFSNSRSEMNVSTLELGDSALYLCASSLGQSNYGYTFGSGTRLTVV.

Details on this clone: Other DNA variants within this sample encode the same CDR3. This chain links TRBV18 with TRBJ1-2; 7 positions agree with TRBD1. Germline lookup yields CDR1 KGHSH and CDR2 LQKENI. There are 13 residues in the CDR3. The J segment lost 3 bases and the V segment lost 3 bases, leaving 1 base of the junction unmatched. The DNA of the CDR3 is TGTGCCAGCTCACCTGACAGGGACTATGGCTACACCTTC. Residues: CASSPDRDYGYTF.

The gene calls are TRBV2 and TRBJ2-7; 9 bases fit TRBD1. Germline V gene lookup returns CDR1 SNHLY and CDR2 FYNNEI. The CDR3 is 15 amino acids. The V segment lost 2 bases and the J segment 5 bases; nucleotides outside the gene matches: 7. This chain's CDR3 is CASSETGQGNDEQYF. CDR3 nucleotide sequence: TGTGCCAGCAGTGAAACGGGACAGGGAAACGACGAGCAGTACTTC.

V is TRBV6-5 and J is TRBJ2-2, with 8 nucleotides matching TRBD1. Germline-derived CDR1 and CDR2 are MNHEY and SVGAGI. Germline trimming cut 7 bases from V and 4 bases from J; bases unmatched to any gene: 8. This CDR3 has 15 residues. The CDR3 sequence: CASIRSGTGTGELFF. CDR3 coding DNA: TGTGCCAGCATCCGATCCGGGACAGGCACCGGGGAGCTGTTTTTT.

The chain employs TRBV7-8 and TRBJ2-7, with D possibly being TRBD1 (6 bases). Germline assignment: CDR1 SGHVS and CDR2 FQNEAQ. The length of the CDR3 is 17 residues. The V end lost 4 bases, the J end lost 3 bases, and 22 bases lay between the germline ends. The CDR3 bases are TGTGCCAGCAGCTCCTCGGGACAAAGGGTGGTCTACTACGAGCAGTACTTC. Its protein is CASSSSGQRVVYYEQYF.

The chain links TRBV7-3 to TRBJ2-1; tentative D call: TRBD1 (6 bases). This CDR3 comprises 13 residues. V gave up 2 bases and J gave up 5 bases, with 7 bases separating them. Germline CDR1 and CDR2: SGHTA and FQGTGA. CDR3 loop: CASSLGGHNEQFF. The DNA for the CDR3 is TGTGCCAGCAGCTTAGGGGGCCACAATGAGCAGTTCTTC.

The V call is TRBV2, the J call TRBJ1-3; TRBD1 is a possible D gene (6 bases). The CDR3 is made up of 15 amino acids. V was trimmed by 4 bases and J by 2 bases, leaving 12 bases between them. Per the germline V gene, CDR1 is SNHLY and CDR2 is FYNNEI. This CDR3 is CASSAVRQAGNTIYF. Here the CDR3 DNA reads TGTGCCAGCAGTGCGGTCAGACAGGCTGGAAACACCATATATTTT.

The rearrangement uses TRBV27 and TRBJ2-6; 7 bases agree with TRBD1. V lost 3 bases to trimming and J lost 0 bases; unmatched junction nucleotides: 11. The CDR3 covers 19 residues. The germline V gene has CDR1 MNHEY and CDR2 SMNVEV (reference sequence). CDR3 residues: CASSFRTGAAISGANVLTF. DNA of the CDR3: TGTGCCAGCAGTTTCCGTACAGGGGCCGCCATCTCTGGGGCCAACGTCCTGACTTTC. The full variable domain, its missing parts supplied by reference TRBV27 and TRBJ2-6, is EAQVTQNPRYLITVTGKKLTVTCSQNMNHEYMSWYRQDPGLGLRQIYYSMNVEVTDKGDVPEGYKVSRKEKRNFPLILESPSPNQTSLYFCASSFRTGAAISGANVLTFGAGSRLTVL.

The rearrangement links TRBV6-5 to TRBJ1-5; 9 nucleotides align to TRBD1. CDR1 is MNHEY and CDR2 is SVGAGI in the germline V gene. The CDR3 is made up of 15 amino acids. With 6 bases clipped from V and 1 base from J, the junction kept 4 bases outside the gene matches. CDR3 bases: TGTGCCAGCAGCACGGGACAGGGAAGCAATCAGCCCCAGCATTTT. Its protein is CASSTGQGSNQPQHF.

The genes are TRBV5-4 and TRBJ1-5; 8 bases are a match to TRBD1. The trim removed 3 bases at V and 0 bases at J, leaving 11 bases unmatched. Per germline, CDR1 SGHNT and CDR2 YYREEE (reference sequence). CDR3 length: 18 amino acids. In DNA form, the CDR3 reads TGTGCCAGCAGCTCTGGACAGGGCCTCCATTATAGCAATCAGCCCCAGCATTTT. Translation gives CASSSGQGLHYSNQPQHF.

The J gene is TRBJ2-5, the V gene TRBV10-2, with TRBD2 matching over 11 bases. CDR1 WSHSY and CDR2 SAAADI come from the germline V gene. V lost 3 bases and J lost 1; bases outside the gene matches: 1. This CDR3 region has 15 residues. CDR3 nucleotide sequence: TGCGCCAGCAGTGATACTAGCGGGGGCCAAGAGACCCAGTACTTC. Translating it yields CASSDTSGGQETQYF.

The chain uses TRBV9 and TRBJ2-1; 7 bases match TRBD2. The junction had 7 bases not matched to a gene; V was cut back by 0 bases and J by 7 bases. CDR3 length: 15 amino acids. The germline gives CDR1 SGDLS, CDR2 YYNGEE. CDR3 loop: CASSVGSGNRNEQFF. CDR3 DNA sequence: TGTGCCAGCAGCGTAGGCAGCGGGAATAGGAATGAGCAGTTCTTC.

This chain links TRBV2 with TRBJ2-1; tentatively, D is TRBD2 (6 bases). The CDR3 is 13 residues long. Trimming stripped 4 bases from V and 8 bases from J, with 12 bases between. Germline CDR1 reads SNHLY; CDR2 reads FYNNEI. CDR3 DNA: TGTGCCAGCAGTGTGGCGGGACCCCATGAGCAGTTCTTC. Protein: CASSVAGPHEQFF.

The chain combines TRBV7-2 with TRBJ2-7, with 7 bases fitting TRBD2. Germline V gene sequence: CDR1 SGHTA, CDR2 FQGNSA. Germline trimming cut 2 bases from V and 7 bases from J; bases unmatched to any gene: 14. The CDR3 is 16 amino acids. The CDR3 region is CASSLIYGGSQGEQYF. CDR3 nucleotides: TGTGCCAGCAGCTTAATATACGGCGGGAGTCAAGGTGAGCAGTACTTC.

As DNA, the CDR3 is TGCGCCAGCAGCTTGGAGGCAGGGAAAAATGAAGCTTTCTTT. Translation: CASSLEAGKNEAFF. This chain uses TRBV5-1 with TRBJ1-1; D possibly corresponds to TRBD1 (5 bases). Trimming left V 0 bases short and J 7 bases short, with 13 bases between. This CDR3 spans 14 amino acids. Germline CDR1 SGHRS, CDR2 YFSETQ.